This TCR beta chain was recorded in a study of PD-L1 blockade in urothelial cancer. The V gene's germline CDR1 is LNHDA and CDR2 SQIVND (reference sequence). Trimming cost V 6 bases and J 1 base, with 16 bases left between them. This CDR3 region has 15 residues. This table comes from immunoSEQ multiplex PCR, and its TCRdb copy is limited to in-frame clones, with some not included. The sample includes 33,000 or so clones, roughly four fifths seen only once; the top ten take 6.8%. The time point here: pretreatment peripheral blood. Sequences were derived from PBMCs, sampled around atezolizumab (anti-PD-L1) treatment. This chain links TRBV19 with TRBJ2-7; D might be TRBD2 (7 bases). The receptor's source is a man aged 55-75 years with urothelial cancer. CDR3 sequence: CASRGGDTYSYEQYF. In DNA, the CDR3 is TGTGCCAGTAGGGGAGGGGACACTTATTCCTACGAGCAGTACTTC. The full variable domain, its missing parts supplied by reference TRBV19 and TRBJ2-7, is DGGITQSPKYLFRKEGQNVTLSCEQNLNHDAMYWYRQDPGQGLRLIYYSQIVNDFQKGDIAEGYSVSREKKESFPLTVTSAQKNPTAFYLCASRGGDTYSYEQYFGPGTRLTVT.